The 10 T cell receptor beta chains below all came from one sample that was sequenced in a study of shared clonotypes between healthy human individuals. Sequenced by immunoSEQ multiplex PCR; TCRdb stores in-frame clones only, minus some. The repertoire consists of 1.5 million to 2.5 million clones, with about 95% occurring once and the leading ten covering 1.2%. The naive CD8 fraction comprised CD45RO-negative cells positively selected for CCR7 and excluded terminally differentiated effector memory CD45RA+ cells. Material for sequencing was naive CD8+ T cells sorted from blood. These receptor sequences come from a young man in good health.

The chain links TRBV2 to TRBJ2-2; maybe TRBD2 (5 bases). The germline V gene has CDR1 SNHLY and CDR2 FYNNEI. The CDR3 has 14 residues. V gave up 4 bases and J gave up 1 base, with 7 bases separating them. CDR3 sequence reads: CASSVAGNTGELFF. DNA for the CDR3: TGTGCCAGCAGTGTCGCGGGGAACACCGGGGAGCTGTTTTTT.

The chain employs TRBV12-5 and TRBJ2-5, with 7 bases lining up with TRBD1. Trimming took 0 bases from V and 2 from J; bases not matched to a gene: 9. Germline V gene data show CDR1 as LGHNT and CDR2 as FRNRAP. The CDR3 has 17 residues. CDR3: CASGLVKTGYQQETQYF. Written as DNA, the CDR3 is TGTGCTAGTGGTTTGGTCAAGACAGGGTATCAGCAAGAGACCCAGTACTTC.

The rearrangement links TRBV10-3 to TRBJ2-7; TRBD2 is a possible D gene (6 bases). The CDR3 extends over 13 amino acids. The V end lost 6 bases, the J end lost 2 bases, and 11 bases lay between the germline ends. Germline CDR1 and CDR2: ENHRY and SYGVKD. Here the CDR3 DNA reads TGTGCCATCAGCGGGGACTCTGCCTACGAGCAGTACTTC. Translating gives CAISGDSAYEQYF.

The chain carries TRBV2 and TRBJ2-7; the match to TRBD2 covers 10 bases. The V segment lost 5 bases and the J segment 13 bases; nucleotides outside the gene matches: 2. Germline V gene sequence: CDR1 SNHLY, CDR2 FYNNEI. The CDR3 runs 10 residues. The CDR3 spells CASSSGGAYF. For the CDR3, the DNA is TGTGCCAGCAGTAGCGGGGGGGCCTACTTC. The variable domain in full, completed from reference TRBV2 and TRBJ2-7, reads EPEVTQTPSHQVTQMGQEVILRCVPISNHLYFYWYRQILGQKVEFLVSFYNNEISEKSEIFDDQFSVERPDGSNFTLKIRSTKLEDSAMYFCASSSGGAYFGPGTRLTVT.

In regard to this clone: The sample has other DNA sequences that encode this CDR3 too. The chain is built from TRBV30 and TRBJ2-7; 8 bases agree with TRBD1. V gave up 2 bases and J gave up 6 bases; unmatched junction bases: 6. This CDR3 has 13 amino acids. Germline V gene lookup returns CDR1 GTSNPN and CDR2 SVGIG (reference sequence). This chain's CDR3 is CAWSPGTGFEQYF. In DNA form, the CDR3 reads TGTGCCTGGAGTCCCGGGACAGGTTTCGAGCAGTACTTC.

This chain's CDR3 is CASSIAQGSYNEQFF. The DNA for the CDR3 is TGTGCCAGTAGTATTGCACAGGGCTCCTACAATGAGCAGTTCTTC. V is TRBV19 and J is TRBJ2-1, with D possibly being TRBD1 (6 bases). CDR1 and CDR2 from the germline V gene are LNHDA and SQIVND (reference sequence). Trimming removed 3 bases at V and 0 bases at J, with 9 bases between. CDR3 size: 15 residues. Complete variable domain (other parts from reference TRBV19 and TRBJ2-1): DGGITQSPKYLFRKEGQNVTLSCEQNLNHDAMYWYRQDPGQGLRLIYYSQIVNDFQKGDIAEGYSVSREKKESFPLTVTSAQKNPTAFYLCASSIAQGSYNEQFFGPGTRLTVL.

The V call is TRBV14, the J call TRBJ1-6; tentative D call: TRBD1 (5 bases). The CDR3 covers 15 residues. Trimming shortened V by 0 bases and J by 7 bases, and 10 bases separated the two germline ends. Germline V gene lookup returns CDR1 SGHDN and CDR2 FVKESK. The CDR3 is CASSQDRPGNSPLHF. The CDR3 nucleotides are TGTGCCAGCAGCCAAGATAGGCCAGGGAATTCACCCCTCCACTTT. Combining the CDR3 with reference TRBV14 and TRBJ1-6 gives the whole variable domain EAGVTQFPSHSVIEKGQTVTLRCDPISGHDNLYWYRRVMGKEIKFLLHFVKESKQDESGMPNNRFLAERTGGTYSTLKVQPAELEDSGVYFCASSQDRPGNSPLHFGNGTRLTVT.

The rearrangement links TRBV6-5 to TRBJ1-3; D is undetermined. The V end lost 6 bases, the J end lost 3 bases, and 15 bases lay between the germline ends. This CDR3 comprises 15 residues. CDR1 MNHEY and CDR2 SVGAGI come from the germline V gene. The CDR3 protein is CASRDSRFGGNTIYF. As DNA, the CDR3 is TGTGCCAGCAGGGACTCCAGATTCGGTGGAAACACCATATATTTT.

J is TRBJ2-7 and V is TRBV19; D may be TRBD1 (5 bases). Germline lookup yields CDR1 LNHDA and CDR2 SQIVND (reference sequence). This CDR3 comprises 14 residues. Trimming left V 5 bases short and J 0 bases short, with 11 bases between. CDR3 in DNA: TGTGCCAGTAGTTACAGGTGGAGCTCCTACGAGCAGTACTTC. As protein: CASSYRWSSYEQYF.

The chain uses TRBV28 and TRBJ1-4; D is possibly TRBD1 (5 bases). CDR3 length: 13 amino acids. CDR1 is MDHEN, CDR2 SYDVKM, per germline. The germline V and J ends were trimmed by 8 bases and 7 bases, with 14 bases remaining between them. The CDR3 nucleotides are TGTGCCAGCCGAGGGGTGGCCCTTGAAAAACTGTTTTTT. It yields the protein CASRGVALEKLFF.